Here is one T cell receptor beta chain with its context. This record belongs to a study of cytomegalovirus exposure and HLA in healthy donors. The PCR ran on 60 Vbeta and 13 Jbeta primers. TCRdb's copy holds only in-frame clones and misses some; the assay was immunoSEQ multiplex PCR. The table lists around 200,000 clones, 75% to 90% of them singletons. From germline, CDR1 is SGHVS and CDR2 FQNEAQ. V lost 5 bases, J lost 0 bases, and 4 bases stayed unmatched. The CDR3 consists of 15 residues. This TCR was sampled from a woman aged 25 to 39 in good health and CMV-seronegative. Source material: PBMCs. The chain recombines TRBV7-8 with TRBJ1-5; 7 bases match TRBD1. CDR3 loop: CASSRTGDSNQPQHF. CDR3 coding DNA: TGTGCCAGCAGCCGGACAGGAGATAGCAATCAGCCCCAGCATTTT.